One and the same sample provided the 5 T cell receptor beta chains below, sequenced in a study of T-cell reconstitution after alpha-beta-depleted transplantation in children (dated by TCRdb to 2015 to 2016). The sample's treatment or condition label is to be understood as: allogeneic hematopoietic cell transplantation with graft depleted of TCRalphabeta T cells and CD19 B cells. Libraries were made using PCR. The data were produced on an Illumina HiSeq 2500. TCR library preparation used molecular barcoding, with unique molecular identifiers applied to normalize quantification of the TCRbeta repertoire. TCRdb reworked the public reads: Q25 trimming with fastp, MiXCR clone assembly, productive beta chains retained. Every entry covers one CDR3 protein and lists the most common genes and DNA from its rows. Across this sample there are 550,000 to 600,000 distinct CDR3 sequences, with about 23% seen only once. 13% to 15% of the sample belongs to the ten largest clones.

Sample: PBMCs, mostly from graft donor cells, taken 360 days after TCRalphabeta/CD19-depleted stem cell transplant. The receptor source for this set is a boy under two years old who had a stem cell transplant for acute myeloid leukemia, so the T cells may come from the graft donor.

There are many counts of this clonotype. The chain couples TRBV24-1 to TRBJ1-2; D gene ambiguous. CDR1 KGHDR and CDR2 SFDVKD come from the germline V gene. Trimming removed 10 bases from V and 5 bases from J, with 16 bases in between. This CDR3 contains 13 residues. CDR3 region: CATISGRMYGYTF. CDR3 bases: TGTGCCACTATTTCAGGCAGGATGTATGGCTACACCTTC.

This clonotype came up a few times. This chain uses TRBV7-2 with TRBJ1-2; D possibly corresponds to TRBD1 (5 bases). Germline V gene sequence: CDR1 SGHTA, CDR2 FQGNSA. V lost 5 bases, J lost 4 bases, and 11 bases lay in between. The CDR3 is made up of 13 amino acids. The CDR3 DNA follows: TGTGCCAGCAGCCACGGGGGGTCCTATGGCTACACCTTC. It codes for CASSHGGSYGYTF.

In its sample, this clonotype was seen a few times. The J gene is TRBJ2-1, the V gene TRBV10-2, with D tentatively TRBD1 (6 bases). V lost 10 bases, J lost 6 bases, and 19 bases lay in between. From germline, CDR1 is WSHSY and CDR2 SAAADI. The length of the CDR3 is 14 residues. This CDR3 reads CATRLETGSNEQFF. The CDR3 nucleotides read TGCGCCACCCGCCTAGAAACAGGGAGCAATGAGCAGTTCTTC.

This clonotype occurred a few times. This chain connects TRBV12-3 or TRBV12-4 to TRBJ1-2; 7 bases are a match to TRBD1. CDR3 size: 14 residues. The J segment lost 4 bases and the V segment lost 2 bases, leaving 4 bases of the junction unmatched. The CDR3 DNA sequence: TGTGCCAGCAGTTTAATAGGGGGCAGCTATGGCTACACCTTC. Translated: CASSLIGGSYGYTF.

The chain combines TRBV20-1 with TRBJ2-5; 8 positions agree with TRBD2. After removal of 5 bases from V and 9 bases from J, the junction contained 17 bases not matched to a gene. The CDR3 has 15 amino acids. Germline V gene sequence: CDR1 DFQATT, CDR2 SNEGSKA (reference sequence). DNA of the CDR3: TGCAGTGCTCAGGCGGGAGGTGGGATCCAAGGGTCCCAGTACTTC. Translation: CSAQAGGGIQGSQYF.